This T cell receptor beta chain was found in a study of response to subunit inactivated influenza vaccine. TCRdb used MiXCR to reprocess the RT-PCR reads, holding one entry per CDR3 protein. The sample has roughly 620,000 distinct CDR3 sequences, 10% to 12% seen once; the top ten hold 11%. The CDR3 is 17 residues long. CDR1 DFQATT and CDR2 SNEGSKA come from the germline V gene (reference sequence). V was clipped by 1 base and J by 10 bases; unmatched bases: 18. This sample also belongs to another study, concerning T cells expressing NK-cell markers. That report adds: The TCR beta cDNA came from 5'RACE template switching with UMIs.

This TCR came from a man aged 45 to 65 who received an inactivated influenza vaccine. This chain joins TRBV20-1 and TRBJ2-1, with 8 bases aligning to TRBD1. Sequencing was performed on PBMCs from blood, taken on the day of vaccination. The CDR3 loop reads CSARAIPPWTGPLEQFF. The CDR3 DNA reads as TGCAGTGCTAGAGCAATCCCCCCCTGGACAGGGCCGTTAGAGCAGTTCTTC.